Included here is one T cell receptor beta chain sequence, with context. Profiled with immunoSEQ multiplex PCR; TCRdb holds only in-frame clones, not every one. The repertoire holds over 35,000 clones, with roughly 90% as singletons. This sample was taken from a study of OX40 agonist ivuxolimab in advanced cancers. This receptor was identified in an adult with an advanced solid tumor such as melanoma, head and neck, liver or kidney cancer. Source: CD4+ or CD8+ T cells sorted from blood, taken in a trial of the OX40 agonist ivuxolimab.

The DNA for the CDR3 is TGTGCCAGCAGTGAAGGCGAGGGAGGTGGAAATGAGCAGTTCTTC. Its translation: CASSEGEGGGNEQFF. The chain uses TRBV6-4 and TRBJ2-1; perhaps TRBD2 as D (6 bases). The CDR3 has 15 amino acids. V shed 3 bases and J shed 7 bases, with 16 bases lying between them. Germline CDR1 is MRHNA and CDR2 is SNTAGT.